This TCR beta chain was sequenced for a study of blood T cell repertoires in COVID-19. Only in-frame clones appear in the TCRdb table, and some are missing; sequencing was by immunoSEQ multiplex PCR. The sample includes approximately 210,000 clones, around four fifths of them seen just once. V was pared by 4 bases and J by 3 bases, with 19 bases between. Germline V gene lookup returns CDR1 SGHRS and CDR2 YFSETQ. This CDR3 is built from 17 residues. The clonotype comes from a human donor in a cohort sampled during active COVID-19. The chain uses TRBV5-1 and TRBJ2-2, with D possibly matching TRBD1 (7 bases). Material: peripheral blood. The CDR3 region has the DNA TGCGCCAGCAGCCCGCACGTACAGGGGACTTACACCGGGGAGCTGTTTTTT. Translation gives CASSPHVQGTYTGELFF.